These 19 T cell receptor beta chains originate from one sample sequenced in a study of blood T cells in healthy people across ages. Next came a second PCR, run for 7 to 11 cycles, which used a sample-barcoded 5' primer along with a J-beta primer mix. TCRdb passed the 5' RACE reads through MiXCR, listing each CDR3 protein once. In the table there are 660,000 or so distinct CDR3 sequences, roughly three fifths of which are singletons. The sequencing input was blood. These receptors were obtained from a man aged 55 to 70 in good health.

This chain joins TRBV6-5 and TRBJ2-5; D not resolved. The CDR3 loop spans 15 amino acids. Trimming stripped 0 bases from V and 5 bases from J, with 13 bases between. Germline CDR1 reads MNHEY; CDR2 reads SVGAGI. The CDR3 reads CASSYSDSVGETQYF. The CDR3 nucleotides are TGTGCCAGCAGTTACTCAGATTCGGTAGGGGAGACCCAGTACTTC.

A note on this clonotype: At one boundary the junction diverges from the germline segment, which might be a read error. This rearrangement joins TRBV5-1 to TRBJ2-3; 9 bases match TRBD1. Germline CDR1 and CDR2: SGHRS and YFSETQ. The CDR3 totals 15 residues. The CDR3 is CARSSGTGSADTQYF. The CDR3 region has the DNA TGCGCCCGCAGCTCCGGGACAGGGTCCGCAGATACGCAGTATTTT.

This clonotype showed up just a few times. This chain links TRBV27 with TRBJ2-2; 8 nucleotides match TRBD1. With 8 bases clipped from V and 2 bases from J, the junction kept 10 bases outside the gene matches. CDR3 length: 16 residues. Germline loops: CDR1 MNHEY, CDR2 SMNVEV (reference sequence). CDR3 nucleotides: TGTGCCAGCCCCCTCCATGACAGGGGAAACACCGGGGAGCTGTTTTTT. Its protein is CASPLHDRGNTGELFF.

The chain employs TRBV7-9 and TRBJ2-1; 15 bases fit TRBD2. Trimming took 6 bases from V and 0 from J; bases not matched to a gene: 6. The CDR3 totals 18 residues. Germline loops: CDR1 SEHNR, CDR2 FQNEAQ (reference sequence). CDR3: CASSPGTSGGTSYNEQFF. The CDR3 nucleotides are TGTGCCAGCAGTCCCGGGACTAGCGGGGGGACCTCCTACAATGAGCAGTTCTTC.

In this sample, this clonotype turned up a few times. The rearrangement joins TRBV29-1 to TRBJ1-4; D perhaps matches TRBD1 (5 bases). The CDR3 spans 13 residues. Trimming removed 6 bases from V and 8 bases from J, with 16 bases in between. Germline V gene lookup returns CDR1 SQVTM and CDR2 ANQGSEA. CDR3 in amino acids: CSVGPGGAEKLFF. CDR3 sequence (DNA): TGCAGCGTAGGACCCGGCGGGGCCGAAAAACTGTTTTTT.

The rearrangement joins TRBV25-1 to TRBJ1-2; a weak D match, TRBD1 (6 bases). Germline V gene data show CDR1 as MGHDK and CDR2 as SYGVNS. V gave up 4 bases and J gave up 4 bases, with 13 bases separating them. CDR3 length: 14 residues. This chain's CDR3 is CASSAGPQGYGYTF. The CDR3 bases are TGTGCCAGCAGTGCCGGCCCACAGGGCTATGGCTACACCTTC.

This clonotype came up a few times. The genes are TRBV12-3 or TRBV12-4 and TRBJ1-6, with D unresolved. V dropped 7 bases and J dropped 3 bases, with 10 bases sitting between them. This CDR3 comprises 14 residues. The CDR3, as DNA: TGTGCCAGCACCCCGAGGGTCTATAATTCACCCCTCCACTTT. Translation: CASTPRVYNSPLHF.

This clonotype appeared a few times. This chain connects TRBV6-2 or TRBV6-3 to TRBJ1-6; the D is unclear. Trimming left V 3 bases short and J 10 bases short, with 4 bases between. CDR1 is MNHEY and CDR2 is SVGEGT in the germline V gene. The CDR3 runs 11 residues. CDR3 amino acids: CASSYQSPLHF. CDR3 coding DNA: TGTGCCAGCAGTTATCAATCACCCCTCCACTTT.

With respect to this clonotype: Germline and junction disagree at one end, which may indicate a read error. The chain recombines TRBV12-3 or TRBV12-4 with TRBJ2-5; D might be TRBD2 (5 bases). The CDR3 runs 13 residues. CDR3 in DNA: TGTGCCAGCAGTCCGGACTTTAGAGAGATCCAGTACTTC. It yields the protein CASSPDFREIQYF.

This clonotype was detected only a few times. The V gene is TRBV6-1, the J gene TRBJ1-2; maybe TRBD1 (6 bases). Per the germline V gene, CDR1 is MNHNS and CDR2 is SASEGT. V was trimmed by 3 bases and J by 6 bases, leaving 17 bases between them. CDR3 length: 15 residues. The CDR3 region is CASSEVGGRGNGYTF. Here the CDR3 DNA reads TGTGCCAGCAGTGAGGTGGGGGGGCGCGGGAATGGCTACACCTTC.

This clonotype was seen only a few times. The chain employs TRBV29-1 and TRBJ1-4, with D hard to call. This CDR3 region has 13 residues. The germline gives CDR1 SQVTM, CDR2 ANQGSEA. V was pared by 5 bases and J by 8 bases, with 15 bases between. CDR3 nucleotide sequence: TGCAGCGTTTACTCGGGGTCGGGCGAAAAACTGTTTTTT. This codes for CSVYSGSGEKLFF.

The chain joins TRBV3-1 to TRBJ1-6; TRBD1 might be the D (5 bases). The CDR3 extends over 14 amino acids. Per germline, CDR1 LGHDT and CDR2 YNNKEL (reference sequence). V was clipped by 1 base and J by 4 bases, with 5 bases between them. The CDR3, as DNA: TGTGCCAGCAGCCAAGGACAGTATAATTCACCCCTCCACTTT. The encoded protein is CASSQGQYNSPLHF.

This chain connects TRBV29-1 to TRBJ1-1; 10 bases fit TRBD1. CDR1 and CDR2 from the germline V gene are SQVTM and ANQGSEA. The trim removed 6 bases at V and 1 base at J, leaving 14 bases unmatched. The CDR3 sequence is 17 residues long. In DNA, the CDR3 is TGCAGCGTGGCAGATCGAGCGAGGACAGGGGGGAACACTGAAGCTTTCTTT. It is translated as CSVADRARTGGNTEAFF.

The chain recombines TRBV14 with TRBJ2-5, with 8 nucleotides matching TRBD1. The V gene end was trimmed by 1 base and the J gene end by 11 bases; junction bases not matched to a gene: 18. The CDR3 covers 17 residues. Germline V gene sequence: CDR1 SGHDN, CDR2 FVKESK. Here the CDR3 DNA reads TGTGCCAGCAGCCAAGTTGCCGGGACAGGCAGCCACAATGAGCAGTACTTC. The encoded protein is CASSQVAGTGSHNEQYF.

CDR3 bases: TGTGCCAGCAGCCATGGTCGGCTAGCCAAAAACATTCAGTACTTC. This gives the protein CASSHGRLAKNIQYF. The J gene is TRBJ2-4, the V gene TRBV3-1; no clear D. Germline CDR1 is LGHDT and CDR2 is YNNKEL (reference sequence). V shed 3 bases and J shed 0 bases, with 9 bases lying between them. The CDR3 is 15 residues long.

This clonotype was seen a handful of times. The chain employs TRBV5-1 and TRBJ1-1, with D unresolved. CDR3 length: 14 amino acids. The germline gives CDR1 SGHRS, CDR2 YFSETQ. V gave up 3 bases and J gave up 1 base, with 10 bases separating them. CDR3 amino acids: CASSSHSQNTEAFF. The CDR3 nucleotides are TGCGCCAGCAGCTCACACTCTCAGAACACTGAAGCTTTCTTT.

The rearrangement uses TRBV24-1 and TRBJ2-6; 8 bases match TRBD1. Trimming removed 4 bases from V and 3 bases from J; junction bases left unmatched: 13. In germline, CDR1 is KGHDR, CDR2 SFDVKD. CDR3 size: 19 residues. The CDR3 is CATSDQPNQGASGANVLTF. The CDR3 bases are TGTGCCACCAGTGACCAACCCAACCAGGGGGCTAGTGGGGCCAACGTCCTGACTTTC.

The sample holds a few counts of this clonotype. The chain joins TRBV6-5 to TRBJ2-5, with D perhaps given as TRBD1 or TRBD2 (6 bases each). Trimming pared 8 bases from V and 5 bases from J, leaving 9 bases between. This CDR3 region has 11 residues. CDR1 and CDR2 (germline): MNHEY, SVGAGI. CDR3 residues: CASGGLETQYF. Here the CDR3 DNA reads TGTGCCAGCGGGGGGCTCGAGACCCAGTACTTC.

The V gene is TRBV7-2, the J gene TRBJ2-5; TRBD2 aligns across 12 bases. Trimming removed 1 base from V and 3 bases from J; junction bases left unmatched: 3. CDR1 is SGHTA and CDR2 is FQGNSA in the germline V gene. CDR3 length equals 16 residues. The CDR3 DNA sequence: TGTGCCAGCAGCTTAGGGGCTAGCGGGGGGGAAGAGACCCAGTACTTC. It is translated as CASSLGASGGEETQYF.